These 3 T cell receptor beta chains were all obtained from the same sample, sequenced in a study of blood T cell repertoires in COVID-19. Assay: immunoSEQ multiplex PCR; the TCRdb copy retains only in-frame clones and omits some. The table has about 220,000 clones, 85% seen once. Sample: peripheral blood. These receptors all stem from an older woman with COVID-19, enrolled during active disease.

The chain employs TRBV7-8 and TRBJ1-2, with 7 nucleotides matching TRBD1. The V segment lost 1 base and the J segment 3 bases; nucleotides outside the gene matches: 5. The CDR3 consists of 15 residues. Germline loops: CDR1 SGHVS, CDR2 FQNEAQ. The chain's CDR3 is CASSLVQGWDYGYTF. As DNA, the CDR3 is TGTGCCAGCAGCTTAGTACAGGGGTGGGACTATGGCTACACCTTC.

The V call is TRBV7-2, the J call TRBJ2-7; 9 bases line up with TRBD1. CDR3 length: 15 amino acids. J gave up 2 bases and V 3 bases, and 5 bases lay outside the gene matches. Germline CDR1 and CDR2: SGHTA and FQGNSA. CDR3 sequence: CASSFKTGGPYEQYF. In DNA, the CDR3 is TGTGCCAGCAGCTTCAAAACAGGGGGCCCCTACGAGCAGTACTTC.

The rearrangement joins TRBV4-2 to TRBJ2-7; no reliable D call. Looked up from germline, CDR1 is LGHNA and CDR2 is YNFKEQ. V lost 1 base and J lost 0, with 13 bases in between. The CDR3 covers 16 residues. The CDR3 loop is CASSQVSPNPSYEQYF. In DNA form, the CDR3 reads TGTGCCAGCAGCCAAGTCTCACCTAACCCCTCCTACGAGCAGTACTTC.